What follows is one TCR beta chain and its context. In the same sample, other DNA sequences code for this CDR3. The data derive from a study of blood T cell repertoires in COVID-19. Background on the study: Donors in the United States, Italy and Spain gave samples during acute or convalescent COVID-19. Nucleic acid was either cDNA or gDNA, and it came from T cells, B-cell-depleted T cells, or PBMCs.

Original processing methods: Estimation of nucleated cell counts relied on the amplification of reference gene primers. Only in-frame clones appear in the TCRdb table, and some are missing; sequencing was by immunoSEQ multiplex PCR. For V, J and clone size, that table is used; D and trimming come from the DNA. The table includes roughly 330,000 clones, 70% to 90% detected once. The source of this sequence is a man younger than 35 who had recovered from COVID-19. The sequencing sample was made of peripheral blood.

CDR3 in amino acids: CASSPGTEAFF. In DNA form, the CDR3 reads TGTGCCAGCAGCCCGGGGACTGAAGCTTTCTTT. The chain employs TRBV7-9 and TRBJ1-1; D ambiguous. This CDR3 contains 11 residues. Germline CDR1 SEHNR, CDR2 FQNEAQ (reference sequence). The V and J ends lost 5 bases and 5 bases respectively, with 6 bases between them.